These 23 T cell receptor beta chains were all obtained from the same sample, sequenced in a study of blood T cell repertoires in COVID-19. Only in-frame clones appear in the TCRdb table, and some are missing; sequencing was by immunoSEQ multiplex PCR. The table has over 250,000 clones, 70% to 90% seen once. Sequencing used peripheral blood. These receptors were collected from a man aged 50 to 60 with active or convalescent COVID-19.

This chain connects TRBV28 to TRBJ2-7, with TRBD2 matching over 15 bases. This CDR3 spans 17 amino acids. CDR1 MDHEN and CDR2 SYDVKM come from the germline V gene. Trimming took 6 bases from V and 0 from J; bases not matched to a gene: 6. The CDR3 DNA sequence: TGTGCCAGCAGCCCGGGACTAGCGGGAGGATCCTCCTACGAGCAGTACTTC. It encodes CASSPGLAGGSSYEQYF.

V is TRBV19 and J is TRBJ1-4; 9 bases are shared with TRBD1. The CDR3 covers 17 residues. The trim removed 2 bases at V and 0 bases at J, leaving 4 bases unmatched. Per germline, CDR1 LNHDA and CDR2 SQIVND (reference sequence). The CDR3 coding sequence is TGTGCCAGTAGTATAAGGGGACAGGGAGCAACTAATGAAAAACTGTTTTTT. It encodes CASSIRGQGATNEKLFF.

The rearrangement uses TRBV19 and TRBJ2-1; 9 nucleotides agree with TRBD2. The length of the CDR3 is 17 residues. With V trimmed by 0 bases and J by 7 bases, 10 bases remained unmatched. Per the germline V gene, CDR1 is LNHDA and CDR2 is SQIVND (reference sequence). This CDR3 reads CASSIDPPAGGANEQFF. In DNA, the CDR3 is TGTGCCAGTAGTATAGATCCGCCAGCGGGAGGTGCAAATGAGCAGTTCTTC. Drawing the rest from reference TRBV19 and TRBJ2-1, the complete variable domain is DGGITQSPKYLFRKEGQNVTLSCEQNLNHDAMYWYRQDPGQGLRLIYYSQIVNDFQKGDIAEGYSVSREKKESFPLTVTSAQKNPTAFYLCASSIDPPAGGANEQFFGPGTRLTVL.

The V call is TRBV5-6, the J call TRBJ2-5; no definite D call. The germline CDR1 and CDR2 sequences are SGHDT and YYEEEE. This CDR3 is built from 13 residues. Trimming stripped 1 base from V and 1 base from J, with 5 bases between. The CDR3 region has the DNA TGTGCCAGCAGCTTGCTAAGCCAAGAGACCCAGTACTTC. This gives the protein CASSLLSQETQYF. The variable domain in full, with the rest retrieved from reference TRBV5-6 and TRBJ2-5, is DAGVTQSPTHLIKTRGQQVTLRCSPKSGHDTVSWYQQALGQGPQFIFQYYEEEERQRGNFPDRFSGHQFPNYSSELNVNALLLGDSALYLCASSLLSQETQYFGPGTRLLVL.

This clone has only a few counts. The chain joins TRBV9 to TRBJ2-1; no clear D. V lost 0 bases and J 0 bases, leaving 10 bases between the germline ends. Germline V gene data show CDR1 as SGDLS and CDR2 as YYNGEE. This CDR3 comprises 16 residues. Here the CDR3 DNA reads TGTGCCAGCAGCGTAGGAAGCGTAAGCTCCTACAATGAGCAGTTCTTC. Protein sequence: CASSVGSVSSYNEQFF.

This chain links TRBV3-1 (or the pseudogene TRBV3-2) with TRBJ2-6; D might be TRBD2 (6 bases). Germline CDR1 and CDR2: LGHDT and YNNKEL (reference sequence). V lost 4 bases and J lost 1, with 17 bases in between. This CDR3 has 18 residues. The CDR3 region is CASSPGPGDGSGANVLTF. Written as DNA, the CDR3 is TGTGCCAGCAGCCCCGGGCCGGGAGACGGTTCTGGGGCCAACGTCCTGACTTTC.

This clone was observed a few times. The chain recombines TRBV4-1 with TRBJ1-2; a weak D match, TRBD1 (6 bases). Germline V gives CDR1 MGHRA, CDR2 YSYEKL. The CDR3 extends over 12 amino acids. Trimming cost V 2 bases and J 8 bases, with 9 bases left between them. CDR3 nucleotide sequence: TGCGCCAGCAGCCAAACAGGGTTCGGCTACACCTTC. Its protein product is CASSQTGFGYTF.

In its sample, this clone was seen once. The chain is built from TRBV28 and TRBJ1-2, with D perhaps TRBD1 (5 bases). Germline CDR1 is MDHEN and CDR2 is SYDVKM. V was shortened by 5 bases and J by 9 bases, with 19 bases between the two germline ends. This CDR3 has 14 amino acids. CDR3 sequence (DNA): TGTGCCAGCAGTCCCCCTGGGGGGGACCCCCGCTACACCTTC. Translating gives CASSPPGGDPRYTF.

The chain joins TRBV6-1 to TRBJ1-2; 8 bases agree with TRBD1. This CDR3 region has 17 residues. Germline-derived CDR1 and CDR2 are MNHNS and SASEGT. Trimming removed 1 base from V and 8 bases from J; junction bases left unmatched: 15. CDR3 in amino acids: CASSEGRKVGQAGGYTF. CDR3 sequence (DNA): TGTGCCAGCAGTGAAGGACGTAAAGTGGGACAGGCGGGCGGCTACACCTTC.

The chain combines TRBV27 with TRBJ1-4, with 7 bases fitting TRBD1. The germline CDR1 and CDR2 sequences are MNHEY and SMNVEV (reference sequence). Unmatched junction bases numbered 8, after V lost 5 bases and J lost 8 bases. The CDR3 loop spans 14 amino acids. The CDR3 region has the DNA TGTGCCAGCAGTCAAAGACAGGGTGTGGAAAAACTGTTTTTT. It yields the protein CASSQRQGVEKLFF.

The count of this clone is one. V usage is TRBV7-8 and J usage is TRBJ2-7; 7 nucleotides align to TRBD1. This CDR3 is 14 amino acids long. From germline, CDR1 is SGHVS and CDR2 FQNEAQ. Trimming removed 3 bases from V and 5 bases from J; junction bases left unmatched: 7. CDR3 in amino acids: CASSFWTGSDEQYF. The CDR3, as DNA: TGTGCCAGCAGCTTCTGGACAGGATCGGACGAGCAGTACTTC.

This chain links TRBV7-9 with TRBJ2-2; D is uncertain. Trimming shortened V by 3 bases and J by 7 bases, and 21 bases separated the two germline ends. This CDR3 has 17 residues. Germline lookup yields CDR1 SEHNR and CDR2 FQNEAQ (reference sequence). The CDR3 loop reads CASSLEIIGVIIGELFF. The CDR3 DNA follows: TGTGCCAGCAGCTTGGAGATAATAGGAGTTATTATCGGGGAGCTGTTTTTT.

This chain uses TRBV18 with TRBJ2-2, with D possibly TRBD1 on 6 matching bases. The length of the CDR3 is 12 residues. V was cut by 5 bases and J by 7 bases, with 8 bases left in between. Germline loops: CDR1 KGHSH, CDR2 LQKENI. CDR3 nucleotide sequence: TGTGCCAGCTCAACGGACAGCGGGGAGCTGTTTTTT. Translated: CASSTDSGELFF.

The V and J genes are TRBV19 and TRBJ2-7, with 10 bases lining up with TRBD2. CDR1 LNHDA and CDR2 SQIVND come from the germline V gene (reference sequence). V gave up 0 bases and J gave up 6 bases; unmatched junction bases: 5. This CDR3 has 15 residues. CDR3 protein: CASSIDLLAGTEQYF. The CDR3 bases are TGTGCCAGTAGTATAGATCTACTAGCGGGGACCGAGCAGTACTTC. Based on the CDR3 plus reference TRBV19 and TRBJ2-7, the full variable domain is DGGITQSPKYLFRKEGQNVTLSCEQNLNHDAMYWYRQDPGQGLRLIYYSQIVNDFQKGDIAEGYSVSREKKESFPLTVTSAQKNPTAFYLCASSIDLLAGTEQYFGPGTRLTVT.

This chain joins TRBV24-1 and TRBJ2-1; TRBD2 aligns across 12 bases. Germline V gene sequence: CDR1 KGHDR, CDR2 SFDVKD. The V and J ends lost 1 base and 0 bases, in that order; junction bases with no gene match: 6. The CDR3 length is 19 residues. DNA of the CDR3: TGTGCCACCAGTGATTTTCCCTCGACTAGCGGGAGCTCCTACAATGAGCAGTTCTTC. Translating it yields CATSDFPSTSGSSYNEQFF.

The rearrangement joins TRBV4-2 to TRBJ1-6; 7 nucleotides agree with TRBD1. Per the germline V gene, CDR1 is LGHNA and CDR2 is YNFKEQ. V shed 6 bases and J 10 bases; nucleotides not matched to a gene: 9. This CDR3 region has 14 residues. This chain's CDR3 is CASSRQGQGSPLHF. The CDR3 nucleotides read TGTGCCAGCAGTAGACAGGGTCAAGGATCACCCCTCCACTTT.

The V call is TRBV6-2 or TRBV6-3, the J call TRBJ1-2; 7 bases are shared with TRBD1. This CDR3 region has 14 residues. Trimming cost V 3 bases and J 3 bases; bases outside gene matches: 4. The germline gives CDR1 MNHEY, CDR2 SVGEGT. CDR3 amino acids: CASSYLTGDYGYTF. The CDR3 DNA follows: TGTGCCAGCAGTTATCTCACAGGGGACTATGGCTACACCTTC.

The chain has TRBV12-3 or TRBV12-4 and TRBJ1-6; tentative D call: TRBD1 (6 bases). The CDR3 is 13 residues long. Trimming removed 8 bases from V and 9 bases from J, with 14 bases in between. The DNA for the CDR3 is TGTGCCAGCGTGGGGGGGCGAGGTTCACCCCTCCACTTT. Its translation is CASVGGRGSPLHF.

The chain uses TRBV3-1 (or the pseudogene TRBV3-2) and TRBJ1-4; 7 nucleotides agree with TRBD1. The CDR3 runs 15 residues. Germline V CDR1 and CDR2: LGHDT, YNNKEL (reference sequence). V lost 2 bases and J lost 8; bases outside the gene matches: 8. The CDR3, as DNA: TGTGCCAGCAGCCAACGAACAGGGGCGCAGGAAAAACTGTTTTTT. Translation: CASSQRTGAQEKLFF.

This chain joins TRBV24-1 and TRBJ2-1; maybe TRBD2 (7 bases). The CDR3 length is 17 residues. Deletions cut 2 bases from V and 6 bases from J, with 19 bases between. The germline CDR1 and CDR2 sequences are KGHDR and SFDVKD. The CDR3 loop reads CATSDSGLGRGSNEQFF. CDR3 bases: TGTGCCACCAGTGATTCCGGACTAGGCAGGGGCAGCAATGAGCAGTTCTTC.

The chain has TRBV12-5 and TRBJ1-1, with D perhaps TRBD1 (5 bases). The CDR3 spans 14 residues. Trimming took off 0 bases at V and 8 bases at J, with 13 bases between the two ends. The germline V gene encodes CDR1 LGHNT and CDR2 FRNRAP. The CDR3 region is CASGLVQTRGEAFF. CDR3 DNA: TGTGCTAGTGGTTTGGTCCAGACCCGGGGGGAAGCTTTCTTT.

The V and J genes are TRBV5-1 and TRBJ2-3, with TRBD1 matching 8 bases. Germline CDR1 reads SGHRS; CDR2 reads YFSETQ. CDR3 length equals 15 residues. V lost 5 bases, J lost 4 bases, and 9 bases stayed unmatched. The CDR3 loop reads CASSIGQGISDTQYF. The CDR3, as DNA: TGCGCCAGCAGTATAGGACAGGGAATTTCAGATACGCAGTATTTT.

V usage is TRBV28 and J usage is TRBJ1-5, with a weak D call TRBD1 (5 bases). V shed 7 bases and J shed 1 base, with 14 bases lying between them. The germline CDR1 and CDR2 sequences are MDHEN and SYDVKM. CDR3 length: 15 amino acids. CDR3 residues: CASIIRPGSNQPQHF. Written as DNA, the CDR3 is TGTGCCAGCATCATCCGGCCAGGGAGCAATCAGCCCCAGCATTTT.